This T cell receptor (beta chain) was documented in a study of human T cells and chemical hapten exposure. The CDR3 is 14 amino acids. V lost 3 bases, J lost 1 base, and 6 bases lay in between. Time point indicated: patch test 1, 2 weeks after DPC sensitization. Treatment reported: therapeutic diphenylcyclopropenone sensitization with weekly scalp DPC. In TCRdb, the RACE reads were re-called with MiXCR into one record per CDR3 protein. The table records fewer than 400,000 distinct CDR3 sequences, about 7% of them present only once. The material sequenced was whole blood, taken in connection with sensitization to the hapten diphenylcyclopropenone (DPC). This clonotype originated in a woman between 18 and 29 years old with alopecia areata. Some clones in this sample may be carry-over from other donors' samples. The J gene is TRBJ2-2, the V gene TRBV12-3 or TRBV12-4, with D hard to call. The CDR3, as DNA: TGTGCCAGCAGTTTGGTTGGGAACACCGGGGAGCTGTTTTTT. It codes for CASSLVGNTGELFF.